This T cell receptor (beta chain) derives from a study of CD8 T cells in Susac syndrome. Points from the study as a whole: By the study's own acknowledgment, its TCR sequencing and HLA analysis included relatively few individuals.

CDR1 SQVTM and CDR2 ANQGSEA come from the germline V gene. This CDR3 region has 11 residues. Trimming stripped 5 bases from V and 7 bases from J, with 9 bases between. As for this clonotype: Its matching antigen is unknown.

Reverse transcription of about 0.5 to 1 ug RNA used random hexamers. Across 54 Vbeta and 13 Jbeta, TCR beta CDR3 was amplified with immunoSEQ multiplex PCR. TCRdb recomputed calls from the immunoSEQ multiplex PCR reads with MiXCR, one row per CDR3 protein. Here the sample spans under 80,000 distinct CDR3 sequences, approximately 95% being singletons. The TCR comes from a human donor with multiple sclerosis. The J gene is TRBJ2-1, the V gene TRBV29-1, with D uncertain. Material for sequencing was CD8+ T cells from PBMCs. The CDR3 nucleotides are TGCAGCGTTCCAGACGGGAATGAGCAGTTCTTC. Translation: CSVPDGNEQFF.